This T cell receptor beta chain was sequenced during a study of blood T cell repertoires in COVID-19. Study as a whole: Specimens from acute and convalescent COVID-19 originated in the United States, Italy and Spain. Nucleic acid was either cDNA or gDNA, and it came from T cells, B-cell-depleted T cells, or PBMCs.

Authors' data handling: Nucleated cell counts were estimated from reference gene primer amplification. TCRdb's table, derived via immunoSEQ multiplex PCR, lists solely in-frame clones and lacks some. The V and J calls and clone size come from that table; D and trimming were worked out from the DNA. The sample includes 150,000 to 200,000 clones, around nine tenths of them seen just once. CDR1 and CDR2 from the germline V gene are SGHTS and YDEGEE. V shed 3 bases and J 4 bases; nucleotides not matched to a gene: 7. The CDR3 runs to 15 residues. The chain carries TRBV5-8 and TRBJ1-2; 9 nucleotides line up with TRBD1. Specimen: peripheral blood. The clonotype comes from a man younger than 35 with active or convalescent COVID-19. This CDR3 reads CASSWTGARGYGYTF. DNA for the CDR3: TGTGCCAGCAGCTGGACAGGGGCTCGGGGCTATGGCTACACCTTC.